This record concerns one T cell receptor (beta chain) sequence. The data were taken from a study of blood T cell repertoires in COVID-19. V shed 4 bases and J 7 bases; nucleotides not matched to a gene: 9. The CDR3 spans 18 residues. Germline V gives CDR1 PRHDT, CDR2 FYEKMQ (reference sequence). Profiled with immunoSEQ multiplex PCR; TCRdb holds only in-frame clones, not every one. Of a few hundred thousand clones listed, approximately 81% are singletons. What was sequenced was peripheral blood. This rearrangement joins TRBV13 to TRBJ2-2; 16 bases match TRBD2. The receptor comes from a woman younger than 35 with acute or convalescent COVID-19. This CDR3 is CASSSGLAGGPFLGELFF. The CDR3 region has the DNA TGTGCCAGCAGCTCGGGACTAGCGGGAGGGCCGTTTCTCGGGGAGCTGTTTTTT.